The entry that follows covers one T cell receptor beta chain sequence. Its antigen remains unknown. The CDR3 goes on 3 residues after the read ends, and that part is filled in from the germline J gene. Germline V gene data show CDR1 as SGHTA and CDR2 as FQGNSA. The CDR3 sequence is 15 residues long. The V gene end was trimmed by 1 base and the J gene end by 5 bases; junction bases not matched to a gene: 5. The data stem from a study of Tregs in tolerant kidney transplant recipients. Study-level background: The nonmyeloablative bone marrow transplants came from related graft donors, with transient mixed chimerism.

General study points: Tregs expanded with activated donor B cells seemed most donor-specific. Biological reproducibility was not directly addressed in this study.

Thawed PBMCs were FACS-sorted into unstimulated CD4+CD25+CD127- regulatory T cells, CD4+CD25- non-regulatory cells, CD4 and CD8 cells. Assay: immunoSEQ multiplex PCR; the TCRdb copy retains only in-frame clones and omits some. The sample's table shows fewer than 55,000 clones. This TCR was recovered from a human donor who received a combined kidney and bone marrow transplant. The sample in question was CD4+ T cells from blood, obtained before the transplant. The J gene is TRBJ2-1, the V gene TRBV7-2, with 7 bases identical to TRBD1. The CDR3 protein is CASSLGTGVNNEQFF. Partial CDR3 DNA: TGTGCCAGCAGCTTAGGTACAGGGGTGAACAATGAG.